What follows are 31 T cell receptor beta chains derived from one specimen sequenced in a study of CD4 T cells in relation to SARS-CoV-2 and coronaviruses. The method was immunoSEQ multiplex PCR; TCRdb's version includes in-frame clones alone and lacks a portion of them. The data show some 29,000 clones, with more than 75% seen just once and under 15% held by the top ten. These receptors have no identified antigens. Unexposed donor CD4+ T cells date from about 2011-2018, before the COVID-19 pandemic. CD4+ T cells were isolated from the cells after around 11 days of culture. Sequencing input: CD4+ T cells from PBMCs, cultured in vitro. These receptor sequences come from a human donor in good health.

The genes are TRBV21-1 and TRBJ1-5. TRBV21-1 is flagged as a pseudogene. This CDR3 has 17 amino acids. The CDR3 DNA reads TGTGCCAGCAGCACCCGGACGGGAGGGTATAGCAATCAGCCCCAGCATTTT. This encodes CASSTRTGGYSNQPQHF.

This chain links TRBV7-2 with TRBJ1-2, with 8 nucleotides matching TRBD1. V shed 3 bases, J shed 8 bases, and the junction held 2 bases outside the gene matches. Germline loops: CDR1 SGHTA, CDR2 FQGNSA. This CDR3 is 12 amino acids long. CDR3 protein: CASSFDRGGYTF. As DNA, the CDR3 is TGTGCCAGCAGCTTCGACAGGGGAGGCTACACCTTC. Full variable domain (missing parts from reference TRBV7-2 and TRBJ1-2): GAGVSQSPSNKVTEKGKDVELRCDPISGHTALYWYRQSLGQGLEFLIYFQGNSAPDKSGLPSDRFSAERTGGSVSTLTIQRTQQEDSAVYLCASSFDRGGYTFGSGTRLTVV.

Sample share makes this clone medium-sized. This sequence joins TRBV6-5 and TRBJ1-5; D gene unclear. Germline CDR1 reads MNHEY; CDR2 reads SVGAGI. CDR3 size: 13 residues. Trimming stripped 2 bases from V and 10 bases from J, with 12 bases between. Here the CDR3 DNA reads TGTGCCAGCAGTTACGAAGGCGGAGGACCCCAGCATTTT. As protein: CASSYEGGGPQHF.

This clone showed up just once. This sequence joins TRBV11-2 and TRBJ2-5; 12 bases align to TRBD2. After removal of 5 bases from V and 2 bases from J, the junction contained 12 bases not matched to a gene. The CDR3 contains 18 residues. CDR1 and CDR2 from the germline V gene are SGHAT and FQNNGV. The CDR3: CASSPRLAGAPEQETQYF. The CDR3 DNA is TGTGCCAGCAGCCCCCGACTAGCGGGAGCGCCGGAGCAAGAGACCCAGTACTTC.

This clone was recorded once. CDR3 in DNA: TGTGCCAGTAGCCCCATGGCGGGAGGGCCCAGGAATGAGCAGTTCTTC. Translation gives CASSPMAGGPRNEQFF. The chain has TRBV19 and TRBJ2-1, with 9 bases lining up with TRBD2. In germline, CDR1 is LNHDA, CDR2 SQIVND (reference sequence). Trimming took 6 bases from V and 7 from J; bases not matched to a gene: 13. The CDR3 consists of 16 residues.

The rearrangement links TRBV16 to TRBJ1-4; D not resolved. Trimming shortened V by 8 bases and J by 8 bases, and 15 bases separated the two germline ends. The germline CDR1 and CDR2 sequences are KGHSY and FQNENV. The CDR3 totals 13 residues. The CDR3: CASSGLSHEKLFF. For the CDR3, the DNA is TGTGCCAGCTCGGGTCTTTCTCACGAAAAACTGTTTTTT.

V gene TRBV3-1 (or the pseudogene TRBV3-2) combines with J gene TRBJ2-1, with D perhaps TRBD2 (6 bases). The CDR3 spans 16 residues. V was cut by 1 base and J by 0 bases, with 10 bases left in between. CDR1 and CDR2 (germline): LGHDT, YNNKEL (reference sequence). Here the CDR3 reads CASSQGAGSSYNEQFF. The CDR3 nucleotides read TGTGCCAGCAGCCAAGGGGCGGGGAGCTCCTACAATGAGCAGTTCTTC.

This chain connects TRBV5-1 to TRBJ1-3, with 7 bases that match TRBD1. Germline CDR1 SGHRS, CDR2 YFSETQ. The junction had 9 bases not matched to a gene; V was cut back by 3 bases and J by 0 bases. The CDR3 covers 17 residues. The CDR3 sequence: CASSWWDSTSSGNTIYF. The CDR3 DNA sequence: TGCGCCAGCAGCTGGTGGGACAGCACATCCTCTGGAAACACCATATATTTT. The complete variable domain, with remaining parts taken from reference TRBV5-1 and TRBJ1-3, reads KAGVTQTPRYLIKTRGQQVTLSCSPISGHRSVSWYQQTPGQGLQFLFEYFSETQRNKGNFPGRFSGRQFSNSRSEMNVSTLELGDSALYLCASSWWDSTSSGNTIYFGEGSWLTVV.

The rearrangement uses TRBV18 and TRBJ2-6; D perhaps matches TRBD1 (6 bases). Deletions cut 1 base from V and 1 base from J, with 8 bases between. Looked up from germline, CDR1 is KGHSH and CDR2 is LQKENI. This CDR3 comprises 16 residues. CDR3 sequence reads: CASSPLRGSGANVLTF. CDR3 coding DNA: TGTGCCAGCTCACCACTAAGGGGGTCTGGGGCCAACGTCCTGACTTTC.

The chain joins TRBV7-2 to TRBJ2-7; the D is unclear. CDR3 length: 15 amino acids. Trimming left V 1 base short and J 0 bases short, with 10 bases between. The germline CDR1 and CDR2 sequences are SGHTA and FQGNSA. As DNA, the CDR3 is TGTGCCAGCAGCTTAGACTTTCCAAGCTCCTACGAGCAGTACTTC. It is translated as CASSLDFPSSYEQYF.

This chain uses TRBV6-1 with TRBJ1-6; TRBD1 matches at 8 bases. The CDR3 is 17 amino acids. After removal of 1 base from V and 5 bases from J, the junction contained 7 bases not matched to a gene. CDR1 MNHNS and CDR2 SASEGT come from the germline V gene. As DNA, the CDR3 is TGTGCCAGCAGTGAAGGGGCCGGACAGGGCCATAATTCACCCCTCCACTTT. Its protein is CASSEGAGQGHNSPLHF.

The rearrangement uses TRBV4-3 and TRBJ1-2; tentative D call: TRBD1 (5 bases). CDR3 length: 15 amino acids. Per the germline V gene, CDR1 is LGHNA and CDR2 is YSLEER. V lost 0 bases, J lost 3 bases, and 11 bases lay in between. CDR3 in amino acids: CASSQDKGADYGYTF. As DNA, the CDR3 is TGCGCCAGCAGCCAAGACAAAGGGGCAGACTATGGCTACACCTTC.

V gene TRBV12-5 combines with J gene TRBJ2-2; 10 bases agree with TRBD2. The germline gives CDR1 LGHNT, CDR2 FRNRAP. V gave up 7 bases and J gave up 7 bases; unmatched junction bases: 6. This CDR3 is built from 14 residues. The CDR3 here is CASESSGGGGELFF. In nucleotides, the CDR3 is TGTGCTAGTGAATCTAGCGGGGGTGGCGGGGAGCTGTTTTTT.

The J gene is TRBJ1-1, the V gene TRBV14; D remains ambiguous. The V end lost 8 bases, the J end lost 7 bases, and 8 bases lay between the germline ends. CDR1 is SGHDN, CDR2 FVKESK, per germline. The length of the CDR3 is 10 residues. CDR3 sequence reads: CASGVGEAFF. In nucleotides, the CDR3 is TGTGCCAGCGGTGTGGGTGAAGCTTTCTTT.

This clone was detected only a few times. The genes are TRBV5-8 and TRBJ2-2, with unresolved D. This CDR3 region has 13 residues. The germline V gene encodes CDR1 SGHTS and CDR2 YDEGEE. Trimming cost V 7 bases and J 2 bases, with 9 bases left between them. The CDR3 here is CASCTFNTGELFF. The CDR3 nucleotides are TGTGCCAGCTGCACCTTCAACACCGGGGAGCTGTTTTTT.

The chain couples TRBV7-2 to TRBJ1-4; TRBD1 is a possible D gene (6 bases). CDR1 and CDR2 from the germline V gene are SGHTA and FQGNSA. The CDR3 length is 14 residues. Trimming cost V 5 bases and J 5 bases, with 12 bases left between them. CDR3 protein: CASSLTGPNEKLFF. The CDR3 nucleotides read TGTGCCAGCAGCCTGACAGGCCCGAATGAAAAACTGTTTTTT. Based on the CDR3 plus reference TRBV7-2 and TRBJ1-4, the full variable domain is GAGVSQSPSNKVTEKGKDVELRCDPISGHTALYWYRQSLGQGLEFLIYFQGNSAPDKSGLPSDRFSAERTGGSVSTLTIQRTQQEDSAVYLCASSLTGPNEKLFFGSGTQLSVL.

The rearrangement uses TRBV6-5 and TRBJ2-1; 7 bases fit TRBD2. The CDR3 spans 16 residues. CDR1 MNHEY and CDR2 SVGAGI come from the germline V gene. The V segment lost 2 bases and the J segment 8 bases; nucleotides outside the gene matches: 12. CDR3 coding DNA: TGTGCCAGCAGTTACCCGACTAGCCCATCGACCGATGAGCAGTTCTTC. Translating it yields CASSYPTSPSTDEQFF.

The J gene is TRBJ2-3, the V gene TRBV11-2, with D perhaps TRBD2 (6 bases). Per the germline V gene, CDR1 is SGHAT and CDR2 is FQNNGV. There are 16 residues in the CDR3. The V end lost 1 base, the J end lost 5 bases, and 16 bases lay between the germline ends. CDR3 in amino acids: CASSLGGGARGDTQYF. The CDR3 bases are TGTGCCAGCAGCTTAGGGGGCGGGGCTCGGGGAGATACGCAGTATTTT. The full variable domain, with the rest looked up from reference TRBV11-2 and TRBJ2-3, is EAGVAQSPRYKIIEKRQSVAFWCNPISGHATLYWYQQILGQGPKLLIQFQNNGVVDDSQLPKDRFSAERLKGVDSTLKIQPAKLEDSAVYLCASSLGGGARGDTQYFGPGTRLTVL.

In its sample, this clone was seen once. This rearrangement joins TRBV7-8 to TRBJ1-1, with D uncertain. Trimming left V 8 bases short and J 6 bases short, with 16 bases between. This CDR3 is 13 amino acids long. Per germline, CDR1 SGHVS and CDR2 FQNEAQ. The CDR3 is CASGNSYGAEAFF. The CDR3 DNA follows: TGTGCCAGCGGGAACAGCTACGGGGCTGAAGCTTTCTTT. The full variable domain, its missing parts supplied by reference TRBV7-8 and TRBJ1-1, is GAGVSQSPRYKVAKRGQDVALRCDPISGHVSLFWYQQALGQGPEFLTYFQNEAQLDKSGLPSDRFFAERPEGSVSTLKIQRTQQEDSAVYLCASGNSYGAEAFFGQGTRLTVV.

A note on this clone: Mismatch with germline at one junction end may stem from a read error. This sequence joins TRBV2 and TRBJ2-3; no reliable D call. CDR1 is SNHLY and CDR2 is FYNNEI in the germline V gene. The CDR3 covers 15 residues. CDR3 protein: CASSLGPKGTDTQYF. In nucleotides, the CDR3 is TGTGCCAGCAGTCTGGGCCCTAAGGGCACGGATACGCAGTATTTT.

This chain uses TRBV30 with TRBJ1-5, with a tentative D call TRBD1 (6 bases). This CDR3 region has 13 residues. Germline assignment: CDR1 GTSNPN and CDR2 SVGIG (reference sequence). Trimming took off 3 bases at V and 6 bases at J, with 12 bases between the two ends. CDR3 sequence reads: CAWSGGGLQPQHF. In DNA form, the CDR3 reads TGTGCCTGGAGCGGCGGGGGGCTTCAGCCCCAGCATTTT.

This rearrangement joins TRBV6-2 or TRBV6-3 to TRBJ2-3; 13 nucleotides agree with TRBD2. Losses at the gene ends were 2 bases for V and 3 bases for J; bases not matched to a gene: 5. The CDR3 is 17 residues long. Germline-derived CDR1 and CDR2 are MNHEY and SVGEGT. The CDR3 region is CASSYEGLAGVTDTQYF. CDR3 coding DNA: TGTGCCAGCAGTTACGAAGGACTAGCGGGAGTTACAGATACGCAGTATTTT.

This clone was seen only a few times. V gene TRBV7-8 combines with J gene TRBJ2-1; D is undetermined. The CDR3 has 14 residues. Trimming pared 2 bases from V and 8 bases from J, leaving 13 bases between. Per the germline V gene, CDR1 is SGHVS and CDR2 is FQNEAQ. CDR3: CASSLQRVGDEQFF. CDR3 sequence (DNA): TGTGCCAGCAGCTTACAGAGAGTAGGCGATGAGCAGTTCTTC.

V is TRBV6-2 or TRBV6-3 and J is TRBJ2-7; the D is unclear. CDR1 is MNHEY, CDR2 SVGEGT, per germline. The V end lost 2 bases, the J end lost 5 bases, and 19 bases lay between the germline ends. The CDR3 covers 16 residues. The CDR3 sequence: CASSYPSGPYDDEQYF. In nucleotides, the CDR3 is TGTGCCAGCAGTTACCCGAGTGGGCCTTACGACGACGAGCAGTACTTC.

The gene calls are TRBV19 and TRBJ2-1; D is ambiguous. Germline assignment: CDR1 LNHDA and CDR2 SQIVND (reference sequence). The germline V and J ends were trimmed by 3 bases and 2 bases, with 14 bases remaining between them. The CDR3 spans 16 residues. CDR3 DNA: TGTGCCAGTAGTATGGGCTACTTACGAACCTACAATGAGCAGTTCTTC. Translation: CASSMGYLRTYNEQFF.

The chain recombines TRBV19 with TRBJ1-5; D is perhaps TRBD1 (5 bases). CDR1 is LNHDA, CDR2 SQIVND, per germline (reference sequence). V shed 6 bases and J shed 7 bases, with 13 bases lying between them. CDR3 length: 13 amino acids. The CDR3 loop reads CASSTGLWQPQHF. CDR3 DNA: TGTGCCAGTAGCACGGGACTGTGGCAGCCCCAGCATTTT.

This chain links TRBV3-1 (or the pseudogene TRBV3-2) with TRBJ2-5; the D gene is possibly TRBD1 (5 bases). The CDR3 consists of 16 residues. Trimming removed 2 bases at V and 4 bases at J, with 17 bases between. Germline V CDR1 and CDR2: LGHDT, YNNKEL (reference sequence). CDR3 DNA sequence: TGTGCCAGCAGCCAAAGTCTCCCAGGGTTGGGAGAGACCCAGTACTTC. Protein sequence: CASSQSLPGLGETQYF.

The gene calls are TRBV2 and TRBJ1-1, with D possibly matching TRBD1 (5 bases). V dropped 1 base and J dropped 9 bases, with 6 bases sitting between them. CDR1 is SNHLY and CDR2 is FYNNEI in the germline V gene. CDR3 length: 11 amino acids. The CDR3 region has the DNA TGTGCCAGCAGTGAAGTGGGACAAGCTTTCTTT. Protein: CASSEVGQAFF. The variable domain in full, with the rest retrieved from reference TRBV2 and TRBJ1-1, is EPEVTQTPSHQVTQMGQEVILRCVPISNHLYFYWYRQILGQKVEFLVSFYNNEISEKSEIFDDQFSVERPDGSNFTLKIRSTKLEDSAMYFCASSEVGQAFFGQGTRLTVV.

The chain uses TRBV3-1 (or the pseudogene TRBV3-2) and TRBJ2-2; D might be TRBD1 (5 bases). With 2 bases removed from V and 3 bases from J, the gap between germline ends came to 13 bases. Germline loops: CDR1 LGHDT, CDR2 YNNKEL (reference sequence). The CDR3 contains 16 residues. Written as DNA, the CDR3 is TGTGCCAGCAGCCAATTTCGGACACCCGACACCGGGGAGCTGTTTTTT. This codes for CASSQFRTPDTGELFF.

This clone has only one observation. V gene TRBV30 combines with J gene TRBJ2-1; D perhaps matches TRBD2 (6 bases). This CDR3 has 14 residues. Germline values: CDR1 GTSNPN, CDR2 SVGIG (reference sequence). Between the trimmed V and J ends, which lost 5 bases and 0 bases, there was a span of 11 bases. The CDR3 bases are TGTGCCTGGGTTAGCGGCAGCTCCTACAATGAGCAGTTCTTC. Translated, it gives CAWVSGSSYNEQFF.

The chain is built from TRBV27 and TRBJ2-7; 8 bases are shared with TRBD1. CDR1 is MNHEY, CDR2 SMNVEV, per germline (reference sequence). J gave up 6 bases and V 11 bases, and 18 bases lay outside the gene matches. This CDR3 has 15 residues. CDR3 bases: TGTGCCCCCCGGTTCGAAAAGACAGGGGTGAGCGAGCAGTACTTC. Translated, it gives CAPRFEKTGVSEQYF.